A selection of T cell receptor beta chains follows, all from one sample in a study of CD8 T cells in Susac syndrome. From the immunoSEQ multiplex PCR reads, TCRdb called clonotypes with MiXCR, one entry per CDR3 protein. The data contain 65,000 to 90,000 distinct CDR3 sequences, about 95% of them singletons. The sample comprised CD8+ T cells from PBMCs. All receptors come from a human donor with multiple sclerosis. Each CDR3 is given with its conserved first and last residue.

TRBJ2-2 | TRBV2 | CASTRADTGELFF
TRBJ1-4 | TRBV7-2 | CASSPWGATNEKLFF
TRBJ2-7 | TRBV4-1 | CASSQITGAYEQYF
TRBJ1-2 | TRBV29-1 | CSVNDPGQGLYGYTF
TRBJ2-5 | TRBV6-5 | CASSYSRGPKKETQYF
TRBJ2-7 | TRBV29-1 | CSVEDTGTTYEQYF
TRBJ1-1 | TRBV2 | CASGAMNTEAFF
TRBJ1-1 | TRBV29-1 | CSVVSSGTTEAFF
TRBJ1-6 | TRBV4-1 | CASSLPPQGGTSPLHF
TRBJ1-6 | TRBV7-9 | CASSFGTGDSPLHF
TRBJ2-5 | TRBV7-7 | CASSLSGETQYF